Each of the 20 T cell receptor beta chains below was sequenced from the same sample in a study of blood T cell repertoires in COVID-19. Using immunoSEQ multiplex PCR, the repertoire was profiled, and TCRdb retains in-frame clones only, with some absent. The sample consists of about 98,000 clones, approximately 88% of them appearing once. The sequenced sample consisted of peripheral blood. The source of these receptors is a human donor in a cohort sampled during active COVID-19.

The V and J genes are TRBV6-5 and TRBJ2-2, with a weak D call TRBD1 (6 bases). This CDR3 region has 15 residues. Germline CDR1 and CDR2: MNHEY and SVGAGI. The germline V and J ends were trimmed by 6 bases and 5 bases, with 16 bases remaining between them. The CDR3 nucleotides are TGTGCCAGCAGCGATACAGGGCGAGGGACCGGGGAGCTGTTTTTT. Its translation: CASSDTGRGTGELFF.

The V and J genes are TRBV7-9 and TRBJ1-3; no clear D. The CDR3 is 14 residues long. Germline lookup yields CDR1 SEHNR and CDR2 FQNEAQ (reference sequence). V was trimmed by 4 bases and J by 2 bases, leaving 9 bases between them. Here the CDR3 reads CASSSEIPGNTIYF. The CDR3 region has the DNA TGTGCCAGCAGCTCCGAGATACCTGGAAACACCATATATTTT. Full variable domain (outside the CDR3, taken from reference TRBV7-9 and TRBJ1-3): DTGVSQNPRHKITKRGQNVTFRCDPISEHNRLYWYRQTLGQGPEFLTYFQNEAQLEKSRLLSDRFSAERPKGSFSTLEIQRTEQGDSAMYLCASSSEIPGNTIYFGEGSWLTVV.

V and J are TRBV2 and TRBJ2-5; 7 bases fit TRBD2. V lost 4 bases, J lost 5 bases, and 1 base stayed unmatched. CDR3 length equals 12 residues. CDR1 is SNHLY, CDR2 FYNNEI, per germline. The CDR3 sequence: CASSGDYETQYF. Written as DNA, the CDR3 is TGTGCCAGCAGTGGGGACTATGAGACCCAGTACTTC.

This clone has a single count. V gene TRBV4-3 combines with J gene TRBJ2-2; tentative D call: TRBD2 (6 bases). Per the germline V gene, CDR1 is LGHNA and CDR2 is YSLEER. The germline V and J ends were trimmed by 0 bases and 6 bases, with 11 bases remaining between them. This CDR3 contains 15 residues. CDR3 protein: CASSQDRRVPGELFF. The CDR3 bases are TGCGCCAGCAGCCAAGATCGGAGGGTACCCGGGGAGCTGTTTTTT.

The CDR3 coding sequence is TGCAGCGGTAACTCGGGGGGAACGGTTGAAGCTTTCTTT. Protein: CSGNSGGTVEAFF. The chain employs TRBV29-1 and TRBJ1-1, with a weak D call TRBD1 (5 bases). The germline CDR1 and CDR2 sequences are SQVTM and ANQGSEA. The CDR3 loop spans 13 amino acids. The V gene lost 7 bases and the J gene lost 7 bases, with 19 bases spanning the gap.

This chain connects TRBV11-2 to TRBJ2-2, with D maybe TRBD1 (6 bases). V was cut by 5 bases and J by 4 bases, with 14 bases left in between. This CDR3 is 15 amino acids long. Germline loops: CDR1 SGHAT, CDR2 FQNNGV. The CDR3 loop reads CASSPRLGGTGELFF. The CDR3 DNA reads TGTGCCAGCAGCCCCCGCCTAGGGGGCACCGGGGAGCTGTTTTTT.

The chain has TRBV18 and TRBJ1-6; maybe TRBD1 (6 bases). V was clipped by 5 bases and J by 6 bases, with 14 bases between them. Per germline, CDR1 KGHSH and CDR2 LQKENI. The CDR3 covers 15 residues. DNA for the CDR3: TGTGCCAGCTCAAGGGCTCAGGACAGTAATTCACCCCTCCACTTT. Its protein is CASSRAQDSNSPLHF.

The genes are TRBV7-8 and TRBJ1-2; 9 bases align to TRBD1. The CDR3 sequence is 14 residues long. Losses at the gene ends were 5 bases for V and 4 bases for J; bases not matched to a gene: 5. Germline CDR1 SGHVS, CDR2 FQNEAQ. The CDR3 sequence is CASSPGQGGYGYTF. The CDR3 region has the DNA TGTGCCAGCAGCCCGGGACAGGGCGGCTATGGCTACACCTTC.

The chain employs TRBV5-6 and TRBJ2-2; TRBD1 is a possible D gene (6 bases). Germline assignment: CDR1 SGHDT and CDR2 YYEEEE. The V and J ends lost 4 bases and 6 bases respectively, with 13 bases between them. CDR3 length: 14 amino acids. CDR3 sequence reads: CASSPGGHSGELFF. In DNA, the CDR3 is TGTGCCAGCAGCCCTGGGGGACACTCCGGGGAGCTGTTTTTT.

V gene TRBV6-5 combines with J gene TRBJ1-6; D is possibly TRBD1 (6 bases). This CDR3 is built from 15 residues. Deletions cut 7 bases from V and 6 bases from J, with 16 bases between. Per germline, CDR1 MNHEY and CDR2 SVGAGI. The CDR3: CASTLQGQFNSPLHF. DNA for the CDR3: TGTGCCAGCACCCTCCAGGGGCAGTTTAATTCACCCCTCCACTTT.

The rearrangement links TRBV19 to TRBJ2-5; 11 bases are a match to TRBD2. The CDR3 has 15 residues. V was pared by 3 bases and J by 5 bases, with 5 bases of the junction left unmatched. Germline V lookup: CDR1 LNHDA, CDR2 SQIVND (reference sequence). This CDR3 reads CASSIASGGWETQYF. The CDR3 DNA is TGTGCCAGTAGTATTGCTAGCGGGGGGTGGGAGACCCAGTACTTC.

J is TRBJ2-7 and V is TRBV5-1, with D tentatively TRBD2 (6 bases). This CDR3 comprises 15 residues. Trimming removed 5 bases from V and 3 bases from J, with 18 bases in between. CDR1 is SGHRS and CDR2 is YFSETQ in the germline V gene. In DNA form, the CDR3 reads TGCGCCAGCAGGACCTGGTGGAGGGGAGGCTACGAGCAGTACTTC. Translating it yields CASRTWWRGGYEQYF.

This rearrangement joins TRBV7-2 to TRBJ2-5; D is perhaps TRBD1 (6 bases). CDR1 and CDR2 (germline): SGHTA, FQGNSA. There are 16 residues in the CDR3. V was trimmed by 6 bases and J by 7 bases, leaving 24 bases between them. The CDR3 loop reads CASRAGPSGRGGTQYF. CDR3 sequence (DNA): TGTGCCAGCAGAGCCGGGCCATCGGGCCGAGGGGGGACCCAGTACTTC. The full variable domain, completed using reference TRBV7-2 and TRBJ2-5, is GAGVSQSPSNKVTEKGKDVELRCDPISGHTALYWYRQSLGQGLEFLIYFQGNSAPDKSGLPSDRFSAERTGGSVSTLTIQRTQQEDSAVYLCASRAGPSGRGGTQYFGPGTRLLVL.

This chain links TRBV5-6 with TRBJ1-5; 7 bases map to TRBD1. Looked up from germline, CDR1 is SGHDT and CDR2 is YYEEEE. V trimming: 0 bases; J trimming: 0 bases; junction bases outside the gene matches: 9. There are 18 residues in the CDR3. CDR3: CASSLADRVIGSNQPQHF. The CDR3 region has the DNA TGTGCCAGCAGCTTGGCAGACAGGGTTATCGGTAGCAATCAGCCCCAGCATTTT.

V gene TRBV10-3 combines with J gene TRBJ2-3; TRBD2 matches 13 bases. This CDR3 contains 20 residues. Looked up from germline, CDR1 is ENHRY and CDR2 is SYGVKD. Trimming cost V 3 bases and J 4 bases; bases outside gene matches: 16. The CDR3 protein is CAISEPRLAGGSYGADTQYF. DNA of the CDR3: TGTGCCATCAGTGAACCCAGACTAGCGGGGGGTTCTTACGGGGCAGATACGCAGTATTTT.

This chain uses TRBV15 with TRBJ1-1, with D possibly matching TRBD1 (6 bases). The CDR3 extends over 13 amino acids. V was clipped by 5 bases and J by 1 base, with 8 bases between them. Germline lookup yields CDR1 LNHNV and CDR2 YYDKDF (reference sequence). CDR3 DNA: TGTGCCACCAGCCCCAGGGGGAACACTGAAGCTTTCTTT. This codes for CATSPRGNTEAFF. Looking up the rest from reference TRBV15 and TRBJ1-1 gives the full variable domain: DAMVIQNPRYQVTQFGKPVTLSCSQTLNHNVMYWYQQKSSQAPKLLFHYYDKDFNNEADTPDNFQSRRPNTSFCFLDIRSPGLGDTAMYLCATSPRGNTEAFFGQGTRLTVV.

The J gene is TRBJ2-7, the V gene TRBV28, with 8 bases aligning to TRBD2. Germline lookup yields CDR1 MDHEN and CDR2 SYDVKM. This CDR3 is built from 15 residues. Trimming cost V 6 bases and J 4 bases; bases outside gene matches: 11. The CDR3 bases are TGTGCCAGCAGCGCGGCGGGAGGAGGCCCTTACGAGCAGTACTTC. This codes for CASSAAGGGPYEQYF.

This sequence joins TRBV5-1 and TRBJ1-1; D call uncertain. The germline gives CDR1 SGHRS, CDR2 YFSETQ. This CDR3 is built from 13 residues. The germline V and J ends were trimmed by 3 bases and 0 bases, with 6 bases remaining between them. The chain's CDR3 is CASSWEMNTEAFF. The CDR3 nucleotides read TGCGCCAGCAGCTGGGAGATGAACACTGAAGCTTTCTTT.

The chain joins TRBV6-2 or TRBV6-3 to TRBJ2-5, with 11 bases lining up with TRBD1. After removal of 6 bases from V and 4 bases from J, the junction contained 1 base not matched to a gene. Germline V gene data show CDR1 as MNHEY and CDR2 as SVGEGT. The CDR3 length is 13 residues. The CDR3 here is CASSGQGAETQYF. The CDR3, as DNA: TGTGCCAGCAGCGGACAGGGGGCAGAGACCCAGTACTTC.

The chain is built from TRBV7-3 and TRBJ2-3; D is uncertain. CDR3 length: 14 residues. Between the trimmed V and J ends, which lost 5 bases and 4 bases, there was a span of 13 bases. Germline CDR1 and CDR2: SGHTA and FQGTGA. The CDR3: CASSLSFGADTQYF. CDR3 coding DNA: TGTGCCAGCAGCCTATCCTTTGGAGCAGATACGCAGTATTTT.